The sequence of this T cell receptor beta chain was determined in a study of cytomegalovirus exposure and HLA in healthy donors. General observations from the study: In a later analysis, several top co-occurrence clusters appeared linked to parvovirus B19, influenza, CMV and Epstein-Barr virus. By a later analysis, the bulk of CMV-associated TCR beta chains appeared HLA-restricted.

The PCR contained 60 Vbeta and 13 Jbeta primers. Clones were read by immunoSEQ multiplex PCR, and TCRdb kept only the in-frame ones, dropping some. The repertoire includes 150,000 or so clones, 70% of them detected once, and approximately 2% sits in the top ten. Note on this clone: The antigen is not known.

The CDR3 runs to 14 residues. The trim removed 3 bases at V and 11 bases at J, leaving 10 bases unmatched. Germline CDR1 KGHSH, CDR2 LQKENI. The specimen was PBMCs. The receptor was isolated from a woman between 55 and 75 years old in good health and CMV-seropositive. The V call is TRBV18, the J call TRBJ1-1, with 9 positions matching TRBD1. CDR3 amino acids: CASSPAGQGTSAFF. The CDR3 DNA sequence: TGTGCCAGCTCACCCGCCGGACAGGGGACTTCTGCTTTCTTT.